The following is a T cell receptor (beta chain) sequence with its context. This specimen comes from a study of control samples from healthy donors and cancer patients. This CDR3 has 15 residues. CDR1 is LNHDA and CDR2 is SQIVND in the germline V gene (reference sequence). Trimming cost V 6 bases and J 3 bases; bases outside gene matches: 8. Assay: immunoSEQ multiplex PCR; the TCRdb copy retains only in-frame clones and omits some. The repertoire consists of about 150,000 clones, with about 94% occurring once and the leading ten covering approximately 6%. The sample taken for sequencing was blood. The chain carries TRBV19 and TRBJ2-5; 9 bases match TRBD1. This TCR came from a man aged 40-50 years in good health. CDR3 protein: CASSIGTGLEETQYF. The CDR3 DNA follows: TGTGCCAGTAGCATTGGGACAGGGTTGGAAGAGACCCAGTACTTC.